The clone carrying this T cell receptor beta chain was seen more than once but under ten times. These data come from a study of T-cell reconstitution after alpha-beta-depleted transplantation in children. Per the germline V gene, CDR1 is SGDLS and CDR2 is YYNGEE. The V and J ends lost 3 bases and 5 bases respectively, with 21 bases between them. The length of the CDR3 is 17 residues. Preparation of the TCRbeta library involved a method that used unique molecular identifiers. TCRdb passed the PCR reads through MiXCR, listing each CDR3 protein once. The sample has over 400,000 distinct CDR3 sequences; under 15% are singletons.

Sample: PBMCs from the stem cell graft donor, taken from the stem cell graft. The chain recombines TRBV9 with TRBJ2-1; D gene unclear. This clonotype was sampled from a human donor who donated a stem cell graft to a child with combined immunodeficiency. The CDR3 loop reads CASSGEAQRPTNNEQFF. The CDR3 DNA is TGTGCCAGCAGCGGAGAAGCCCAGCGACCCACCAACAATGAGCAGTTCTTC. Based on the CDR3 plus reference TRBV9 and TRBJ2-1, the full variable domain is DSGVTQTPKHLITATGQRVTLRCSPRSGDLSVYWYQQSLDQGLQFLIQYYNGEERAKGNILERFSAQQFPDLHSELNLSSLELGDSALYFCASSGEAQRPTNNEQFFGPGTRLTVL.